Below are 16 T cell receptor beta chains sequenced from a single sample in a study of T cells after yellow fever vaccination. MiXCR was run by TCRdb on the 5' RACE reads, yielding one entry per CDR3 protein. The profile covers a few hundred thousand distinct CDR3 sequences, with 6.9% appearing a single time and roughly 0.9% taken by the ten largest. Material: CD4+ T cells sorted from PBMCs, obtained 15 days after the yellow fever booster vaccination. Receptor source: a man aged 25 to 45 who received the YFV17D yellow fever vaccine.

This clonotype turned up a few times. The rearrangement joins TRBV6-1 to TRBJ2-1, with D hard to call. Germline V gene data show CDR1 as MNHNS and CDR2 as SASEGT. CDR3 size: 13 residues. Trimming removed 1 base at V and 6 bases at J, with 7 bases between. The CDR3 spells CASSEVDVNEQFF. CDR3 bases: TGTGCCAGCAGTGAAGTTGACGTCAATGAGCAGTTCTTC.

This clonotype showed up just a few times. CDR3 loop: CSASDGTDTQYF. CDR3 in DNA: TGCAGTGCTAGTGACGGGACAGATACGCAGTATTTT. The V call is TRBV20-1, the J call TRBJ2-3; D gene uncertain. CDR3 length: 12 residues. From germline, CDR1 is DFQATT and CDR2 SNEGSKA (reference sequence). V dropped 3 bases and J dropped 3 bases, with 7 bases sitting between them.

This clonotype was detected many times. A read error may account for a junction end that differs from germline. V gene TRBV5-1 combines with J gene TRBJ2-3; D uncertain. CDR1 SGHRS and CDR2 YFSETQ come from the germline V gene. CDR3 size: 11 residues. CDR3 DNA sequence: TGTGCCAGCAGCTTATCAGATACGCAGTATTTT. This codes for CASSLSDTQYF.

This clonotype was observed at least ten times. V gene TRBV20-1 combines with J gene TRBJ2-1; 10 bases match TRBD2. The germline V gene has CDR1 DFQATT and CDR2 SNEGSKA (reference sequence). Unmatched junction bases numbered 8, after V lost 1 base and J lost 5 bases. There are 16 residues in the CDR3. The CDR3 region has the DNA TGCAGTGCTAGAGTTGCGGCTAGCGGGAGCGACAATGAGCAGTTCTTC. Its translation is CSARVAASGSDNEQFF.

This clonotype appeared a few times. The V call is TRBV5-1, the J call TRBJ2-2; perhaps TRBD1 as D (5 bases). Germline V gene lookup returns CDR1 SGHRS and CDR2 YFSETQ. V was trimmed by 6 bases and J by 0 bases, leaving 12 bases between them. This CDR3 contains 15 residues. CDR3 DNA: TGCGCCAGCACCCCGACAGCTTCGAACACCGGGGAGCTGTTTTTT. Its translation: CASTPTASNTGELFF.

There are a few counts of this clonotype. This chain connects TRBV7-9 to TRBJ1-1; D might be TRBD1 (6 bases). The germline V gene encodes CDR1 SEHNR and CDR2 FQNEAQ (reference sequence). Trimming shortened V by 6 bases and J by 3 bases, and 14 bases separated the two germline ends. The CDR3 covers 14 residues. Here the CDR3 reads CASRLQGKDTEAFF. CDR3 DNA: TGTGCCAGCAGACTTCAGGGGAAGGACACTGAAGCTTTCTTT. The full variable domain, rest sourced from reference TRBV7-9 and TRBJ1-1, is DTGVSQNPRHKITKRGQNVTFRCDPISEHNRLYWYRQTLGQGPEFLTYFQNEAQLEKSRLLSDRFSAERPKGSFSTLEIQRTEQGDSAMYLCASRLQGKDTEAFFGQGTRLTVV.

V and J are TRBV15 and TRBJ1-1, with a possible D match to TRBD1 (6 bases). V was pared by 3 bases and J by 3 bases, with 11 bases between. Germline CDR1 and CDR2: LNHNV and YYDKDF (reference sequence). The CDR3 length is 14 residues. Written as DNA, the CDR3 is TGTGCCACCAGCAGCCGACAGGTCTACACTGAAGCTTTCTTT. Translation: CATSSRQVYTEAFF.

This clonotype was observed at least ten times. This chain connects TRBV18 to TRBJ1-1, with D perhaps TRBD1 (5 bases). This CDR3 is 18 amino acids long. The germline V gene encodes CDR1 KGHSH and CDR2 LQKENI. With 1 base removed from V and 2 bases from J, the gap between germline ends came to 20 bases. CDR3 loop: CASSPLRSSGSGNTEAFF. CDR3 nucleotide sequence: TGTGCCAGCTCACCACTTCGAAGTTCAGGGTCCGGAAACACTGAAGCTTTCTTT.

This clonotype was counted at least ten times. The chain's CDR3 is CAWSGQAGTTDTQYF. The CDR3 coding sequence is TGTGCCTGGAGTGGACAGGCCGGGACCACAGATACGCAGTATTTT. The chain recombines TRBV30 with TRBJ2-3; possibly TRBD1 for D (6 bases). CDR3 length equals 15 residues. Germline assignment: CDR1 GTSNPN and CDR2 SVGIG (reference sequence). Trimming took off 1 base at V and 2 bases at J, with 13 bases between the two ends.

This clonotype has more than one count but fewer than ten. This chain joins TRBV15 and TRBJ2-3, with 10 bases aligning to TRBD2. This CDR3 is 16 amino acids long. After removal of 1 base from V and 2 bases from J, the junction contained 3 bases not matched to a gene. Per germline, CDR1 LNHNV and CDR2 YYDKDF (reference sequence). The CDR3 nucleotides are TGTGCCACCAGCAGAGCTGGGACTAGCGACACAGATACGCAGTATTTT. Translating gives CATSRAGTSDTDTQYF.

This clonotype appeared a few times. The chain is built from TRBV5-6 and TRBJ1-1, with 7 bases matching TRBD1. This CDR3 comprises 13 residues. Germline assignment: CDR1 SGHDT and CDR2 YYEEEE. V lost 5 bases, J lost 6 bases, and 7 bases stayed unmatched. The CDR3 region is CASRPTGSSEAFF. The CDR3 nucleotides are TGTGCCAGCAGACCGACAGGGTCCTCTGAAGCTTTCTTT.

This clonotype showed up just a few times. CDR3 sequence reads: CASSPRGSGYEQYF. CDR3 bases: TGTGCCAGCAGCCCCCGGGGTAGCGGCTACGAGCAGTACTTC. V usage is TRBV7-2 and J usage is TRBJ2-7, with a weak D call TRBD2 (6 bases). CDR3 length: 14 amino acids. The germline V and J ends were trimmed by 5 bases and 3 bases, with 14 bases remaining between them. Per germline, CDR1 SGHTA and CDR2 FQGNSA.

This clonotype has ten or more counts. This chain uses TRBV6-1 with TRBJ2-1, with TRBD1 matching 8 bases. Germline V gene data show CDR1 as MNHNS and CDR2 as SASEGT. V trimming: 6 bases; J trimming: 2 bases; junction bases outside the gene matches: 3. The CDR3 consists of 14 residues. Written as DNA, the CDR3 is TGTGCCAGCAGGGCACAGGGGGCCTACAATGAGCAGTTCTTC. It encodes CASRAQGAYNEQFF.

The table lists this clonotype with many counts. The rearrangement joins TRBV11-2 to TRBJ2-1, with D hard to call. Between the trimmed V and J ends, which lost 1 base and 4 bases, there was a span of 8 bases. There are 14 residues in the CDR3. Germline V gene lookup returns CDR1 SGHAT and CDR2 FQNNGV. The CDR3 nucleotides are TGTGCCAGCAGCTTAGTTGTCAATTACAATGAGCAGTTCTTC. Translation gives CASSLVVNYNEQFF.

The V gene is TRBV6-2 or TRBV6-3, the J gene TRBJ2-1, with a weak D call TRBD1 (5 bases). The CDR3 runs to 14 residues. Germline-derived CDR1 and CDR2 are MNHEY and SVGEGT. Trimming removed 3 bases at V and 9 bases at J, with 15 bases between. The CDR3 reads CASSYFRDQGEQFF. CDR3 DNA sequence: TGTGCCAGCAGTTATTTCCGAGATCAGGGTGAGCAGTTCTTC.

This clonotype was counted ten times or more. This chain links TRBV29-1 with TRBJ2-1; TRBD1 agrees at 10 bases. The germline V gene encodes CDR1 SQVTM and CDR2 ANQGSEA. V was clipped by 2 bases and J by 8 bases; unmatched bases: 9. CDR3 length: 15 amino acids. The CDR3 bases are TGCAGCGTTGAACATAGACAGGGGGCGGTGGATGAGCAGTTCTTC. Its translation: CSVEHRQGAVDEQFF.